These 27 T cell receptor beta chains were sequenced from one sample in a study of blood T cell repertoires in COVID-19 (dated by TCRdb to between 2020 and 2021). Library preparation was by the immunoSEQ multiplex PCR assay. TCRdb re-hosts the immuneACCESS table, in-frame sequences only. Its copies lack some clones; in the studies checked, an unresolved V gene accounts for under half of them, and the cause for the rest is not known. This sample is represented by about 70,000 clones; about 83% of them were singletons. The ten largest clonotypes hold 5.5% to 8% of the sample. Sequencing was done on a sample of peripheral blood. These receptor sequences come from a young man with COVID-19, enrolled during active disease.

The chain couples TRBV18 to TRBJ1-2; the D is unclear. With 2 bases removed from V and 4 bases from J, the gap between germline ends came to 8 bases. The germline V gene has CDR1 KGHSH and CDR2 LQKENI. The CDR3 spans 13 residues. CDR3 sequence reads: CASSPETSYGYTF. The CDR3 DNA reads TGTGCCAGCTCACCAGAAACGAGCTATGGCTACACCTTC.

CDR3: CASSLQGSNNYGYTF. The DNA for the CDR3 is TGTGCCAGTAGTTTACAGGGGTCAAATAACTATGGCTACACCTTC. The chain combines TRBV19 with TRBJ1-2; TRBD1 agrees at 7 bases. The V gene's germline CDR1 is LNHDA and CDR2 SQIVND (reference sequence). The CDR3 is made up of 15 amino acids. The J segment lost 1 base and the V segment lost 5 bases, leaving 7 bases of the junction unmatched.

V is TRBV11-3 and J is TRBJ2-1; 10 bases map to TRBD2. The V and J ends lost 1 base and 8 bases, in that order; junction bases with no gene match: 8. Germline-derived CDR1 and CDR2 are SGHNT and YENEEA. The CDR3 length is 16 residues. The CDR3 DNA reads as TGTGCCAGCAGCTTAGGAGAGCGGGAGGGCCCCGATGAGCAGTTCTTC. Translation: CASSLGEREGPDEQFF.

This chain links TRBV25-1 with TRBJ2-1, with 9 bases that match TRBD1. This CDR3 region has 16 residues. V trimming: 6 bases; J trimming: 6 bases; junction bases outside the gene matches: 12. Germline-derived CDR1 and CDR2 are MGHDK and SYGVNS. CDR3 sequence (DNA): TGTGCCAGCAGCGACTGGGGGGACAGGGTGTCCAATGAGCAGTTCTTC. Translation: CASSDWGDRVSNEQFF.

The J gene is TRBJ2-7, the V gene TRBV5-5; TRBD1 matches 9 bases. The CDR3 length is 15 residues. Germline CDR1 and CDR2: SGHKS and YYEKEE (reference sequence). J gave up 1 base and V 0 bases, and 2 bases lay outside the gene matches. As DNA, the CDR3 is TGTGCCAGCAGCTTGGTGACAGGGGGGTCCTACGAGCAGTACTTC. Its protein is CASSLVTGGSYEQYF.

The J gene is TRBJ2-3, the V gene TRBV28; the D gene is possibly TRBD2 (6 bases). V was shortened by 4 bases and J by 7 bases, with 15 bases between the two germline ends. Germline V gene sequence: CDR1 MDHEN, CDR2 SYDVKM. The CDR3 consists of 14 residues. CDR3 sequence (DNA): TGTGCCAGCAGTTCGGGACTGAGGGGCTATACGCAGTATTTT. Its translation is CASSSGLRGYTQYF.

This clone was seen only once. This chain links TRBV7-9 with TRBJ2-7; 10 nucleotides agree with TRBD1. Germline V gene sequence: CDR1 SEHNR, CDR2 FQNEAQ (reference sequence). V was clipped by 7 bases and J by 3 bases; unmatched bases: 6. The CDR3 extends over 14 amino acids. CDR3 protein: CASTLGQGHYEQYF. For the CDR3, the DNA is TGTGCCAGCACCCTGGGACAGGGGCACTACGAGCAGTACTTC.

CDR3 loop: CASSSSGTDNNEQFF. The CDR3 DNA reads as TGTGCCAGCAGCTCCTCTGGGACAGATAACAATGAGCAGTTCTTC. This chain joins TRBV7-9 and TRBJ2-1, with 7 bases identical to TRBD1. V trimming: 4 bases; J trimming: 5 bases; junction bases outside the gene matches: 8. CDR1 SEHNR and CDR2 FQNEAQ come from the germline V gene (reference sequence). This CDR3 is 15 amino acids long.

The rearrangement uses TRBV15 and TRBJ1-1, with 7 positions matching TRBD1. The CDR3 length is 15 residues. V shed 6 bases, J shed 8 bases, and the junction held 15 bases outside the gene matches. CDR1 LNHNV and CDR2 YYDKDF come from the germline V gene (reference sequence). The CDR3 DNA reads as TGTGCCACCAGTCGGGCGGGAGGGGGCCTACTAGAAGCTTTCTTT. It specifies CATSRAGGGLLEAFF.

The chain carries TRBV14 and TRBJ1-1, with a weak D call TRBD1 (5 bases). This CDR3 has 12 residues. The V end was cut by 2 bases, the J end by 11 bases, with 12 bases between. Germline lookup yields CDR1 SGHDN and CDR2 FVKESK. The CDR3 here is CASSQQGYGAFF. CDR3 nucleotide sequence: TGTGCCAGCAGCCAACAGGGTTACGGTGCTTTCTTT.

Concerning this clone: An end of the junction differs from the germline gene, which may be a read error. The CDR3 spells CASQELADYSEQFF. The CDR3 DNA reads TGTGCCAGCCAAGAGCTAGCGGATTACAGTGAGCAGTTCTTC. V usage is TRBV14 and J usage is TRBJ2-1, with 7 nucleotides matching TRBD2. The CDR3 has 14 amino acids. Germline loops: CDR1 SGHDN, CDR2 FVKESK.

The chain combines TRBV28 with TRBJ2-2; tentatively, D is TRBD1 (5 bases). V was cut by 4 bases and J by 4 bases, with 10 bases left in between. The germline V gene encodes CDR1 MDHEN and CDR2 SYDVKM. This CDR3 comprises 14 residues. The CDR3 loop is CASSSTVSTGELFF. CDR3 DNA: TGTGCCAGCAGTTCGACAGTTTCCACCGGGGAGCTGTTTTTT.

V usage is TRBV5-1 and J usage is TRBJ1-1, with TRBD1 identical over 8 bases. From germline, CDR1 is SGHRS and CDR2 YFSETQ. This CDR3 spans 15 amino acids. The trim removed 3 bases at V and 7 bases at J, leaving 11 bases unmatched. CDR3 sequence: CASSSQTGAGIEAFF. CDR3 coding DNA: TGCGCCAGCAGCTCCCAGACAGGGGCGGGAATTGAAGCTTTCTTT.

For the CDR3, the DNA is TGCGCCAGCAGCCAATACAGCGGCCGATCTGAAAAACTGTTTTTT. Translation gives CASSQYSGRSEKLFF. This chain connects TRBV4-3 to TRBJ1-4; D call uncertain. Per the germline V gene, CDR1 is LGHNA and CDR2 is YSLEER. Trimming cost V 2 bases and J 7 bases, with 14 bases left between them. The length of the CDR3 is 15 residues.

The rearrangement joins TRBV6-1 to TRBJ1-2; D is perhaps TRBD1 (5 bases). The germline CDR1 and CDR2 sequences are MNHNS and SASEGT. The CDR3 contains 14 residues. Trimming cost V 2 bases and J 6 bases, with 13 bases left between them. CDR3 loop: CASSELGLWDGYTF. DNA for the CDR3: TGTGCCAGCAGTGAATTGGGACTCTGGGATGGCTACACCTTC.

The chain employs TRBV5-1 and TRBJ2-3; 11 bases match TRBD1. The CDR3 is made up of 16 amino acids. Germline V lookup: CDR1 SGHRS, CDR2 YFSETQ. V was pared by 4 bases and J by 4 bases, with 8 bases of the junction left unmatched. The CDR3 loop reads CASSPGTGGVADTQYF. The CDR3 nucleotides read TGCGCCAGCAGCCCCGGGACAGGGGGTGTGGCAGATACGCAGTATTTT.

This clone was found a few times. The V and J genes are TRBV9 and TRBJ2-7; D perhaps matches TRBD1 (5 bases). The ends were cut back, 5 bases at V and 6 bases at J, with 12 bases in the middle. Germline CDR1 is SGDLS and CDR2 is YYNGEE. The CDR3 covers 12 residues. CDR3 DNA: TGTGCCAGCAGTGACAGCAGTAGCGAGCAGTACTTC. This codes for CASSDSSSEQYF.

The V gene is TRBV7-9, the J gene TRBJ1-2; the match to TRBD1 covers 8 bases. Losses at the gene ends were 0 bases for V and 7 bases for J; bases not matched to a gene: 4. This CDR3 contains 14 residues. Germline V gene sequence: CDR1 SEHNR, CDR2 FQNEAQ (reference sequence). CDR3 sequence: CASSLAAGGGGYTF. Here the CDR3 DNA reads TGTGCCAGCAGCTTAGCGGCAGGGGGCGGTGGCTACACCTTC.

This clone was found once. The chain combines TRBV7-9 with TRBJ2-1; 11 bases map to TRBD2. Germline CDR1 is SEHNR and CDR2 is FQNEAQ (reference sequence). The CDR3 runs 17 residues. The ends lost 4 bases at V and 8 bases at J; junction bases unmatched: 13. CDR3 sequence reads: CASSSHLAGGPSHEQFF. The CDR3 DNA reads TGTGCCAGCAGCTCCCACCTAGCGGGAGGCCCCTCCCATGAGCAGTTCTTC.

This clone was seen only a few times. The sample has other DNA sequences that encode this CDR3 too. This chain links TRBV6-4 with TRBJ2-2; possible D gene TRBD1, 5 bases. Trimming removed 4 bases from V and 2 bases from J, with 5 bases in between. Germline values: CDR1 MRHNA, CDR2 SNTAGT. The CDR3 contains 13 residues. CDR3 DNA sequence: TGTGCCAGCAGTGGGACAAACACCGGGGAGCTGTTTTTT. It encodes CASSGTNTGELFF.

There are a few counts of this clone. The CDR3 reads CASSLGQGRQETQYF. CDR3 in DNA: TGTGCCAGCAGCTTAGGGCAGGGGCGCCAAGAGACCCAGTACTTC. The chain employs TRBV11-2 and TRBJ2-5; tentative D call: TRBD1 (6 bases). Per the germline V gene, CDR1 is SGHAT and CDR2 is FQNNGV. This CDR3 comprises 15 residues. V was trimmed by 1 base and J by 1 base, leaving 10 bases between them.

This chain joins TRBV5-4 and TRBJ2-3; TRBD2 agrees at 8 bases. Trimming removed 1 base from V and 4 bases from J; junction bases left unmatched: 5. This CDR3 has 15 residues. CDR1 SGHNT and CDR2 YYREEE come from the germline V gene (reference sequence). The CDR3 spells CASSLLAGGADTQYF. DNA for the CDR3: TGTGCCAGCAGCTTGCTAGCGGGTGGAGCAGATACGCAGTATTTT.

V is TRBV6-5 and J is TRBJ1-1, with 9 bases that match TRBD1. This CDR3 is 14 amino acids long. The germline V gene encodes CDR1 MNHEY and CDR2 SVGAGI. Trimming removed 6 bases from V and 0 bases from J; junction bases left unmatched: 2. The CDR3 loop is CASRGQGMNTEAFF. CDR3 in DNA: TGTGCCAGCAGGGGACAGGGCATGAACACTGAAGCTTTCTTT.

The chain combines TRBV6-2 or TRBV6-3 with TRBJ2-5; 9 nucleotides align to TRBD2. Germline trimming cut 3 bases from V and 3 bases from J; bases unmatched to any gene: 5. The V gene's germline CDR1 is MNHEY and CDR2 SVGEGT. This CDR3 region has 15 residues. The CDR3 spells CASSYEASGKETQYF. The CDR3 DNA sequence: TGTGCCAGCAGTTATGAGGCTAGCGGGAAAGAGACCCAGTACTTC.

V and J are TRBV29-1 and TRBJ2-2; D is possibly TRBD2 (6 bases). Per germline, CDR1 SQVTM and CDR2 ANQGSEA. V lost 5 bases to trimming and J lost 3 bases, with 16 bases between them. The CDR3 totals 15 residues. The chain's CDR3 is CSVSRGFYDTGELFF. Here the CDR3 DNA reads TGCAGCGTTTCACGGGGGTTTTATGACACCGGGGAGCTGTTTTTT.

This chain links TRBV2 with TRBJ2-5; TRBD1 matches at 10 bases. The length of the CDR3 is 14 residues. Germline CDR1 and CDR2: SNHLY and FYNNEI. J lost 5 bases, V lost 4 bases, and 4 bases had no gene match. The CDR3 here is CASSGTGGPETQYF. CDR3 DNA sequence: TGTGCCAGCAGTGGGACAGGGGGACCGGAGACCCAGTACTTC.

The sample holds one count of this clone. The rearrangement uses TRBV11-2 and TRBJ2-5, with 8 bases identical to TRBD1. V was clipped by 6 bases and J by 4 bases; unmatched bases: 7. The germline V gene encodes CDR1 SGHAT and CDR2 FQNNGV. The CDR3 contains 14 residues. CDR3 loop: CASRPAGGAETQYF. The CDR3 nucleotides are TGTGCCAGCAGACCCGCAGGGGGCGCAGAGACCCAGTACTTC.